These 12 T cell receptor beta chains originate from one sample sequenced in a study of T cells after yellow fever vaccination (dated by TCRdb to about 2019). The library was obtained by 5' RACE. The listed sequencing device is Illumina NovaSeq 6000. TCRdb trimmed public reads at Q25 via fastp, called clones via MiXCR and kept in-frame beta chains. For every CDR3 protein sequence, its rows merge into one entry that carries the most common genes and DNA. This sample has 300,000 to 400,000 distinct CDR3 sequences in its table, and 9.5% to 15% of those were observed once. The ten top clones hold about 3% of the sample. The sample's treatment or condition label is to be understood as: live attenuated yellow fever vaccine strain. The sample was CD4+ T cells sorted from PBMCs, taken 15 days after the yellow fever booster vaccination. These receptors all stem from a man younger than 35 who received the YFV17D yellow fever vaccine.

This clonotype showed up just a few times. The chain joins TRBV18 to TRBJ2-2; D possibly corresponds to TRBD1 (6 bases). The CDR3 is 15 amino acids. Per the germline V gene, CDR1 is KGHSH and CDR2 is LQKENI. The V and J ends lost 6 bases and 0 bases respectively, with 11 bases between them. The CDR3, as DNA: TGTGCCAGCTCGCCTGGGGACACGAACACCGGGGAGCTGTTTTTT. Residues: CASSPGDTNTGELFF.

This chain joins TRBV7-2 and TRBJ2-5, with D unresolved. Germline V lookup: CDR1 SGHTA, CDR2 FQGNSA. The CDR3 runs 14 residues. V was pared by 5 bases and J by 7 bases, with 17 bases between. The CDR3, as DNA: TGTGCCAGCAGCCGAAGACTCCAGGAAGGGACCCAGTACTTC. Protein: CASSRRLQEGTQYF.

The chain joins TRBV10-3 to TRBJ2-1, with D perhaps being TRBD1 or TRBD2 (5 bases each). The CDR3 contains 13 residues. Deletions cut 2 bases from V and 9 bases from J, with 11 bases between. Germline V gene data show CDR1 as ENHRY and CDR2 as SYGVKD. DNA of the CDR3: TGTGCCATCAGTGAGGGCCGGGGCGGTGAGCAGTTCTTC. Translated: CAISEGRGGEQFF.

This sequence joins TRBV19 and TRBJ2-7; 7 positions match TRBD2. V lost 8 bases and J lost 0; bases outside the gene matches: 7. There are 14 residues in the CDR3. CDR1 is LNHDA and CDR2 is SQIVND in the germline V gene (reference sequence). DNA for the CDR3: TGTGCCAGTTCTAGCGGTGGGGACTCCTACGAGCAGTACTTC. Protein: CASSSGGDSYEQYF. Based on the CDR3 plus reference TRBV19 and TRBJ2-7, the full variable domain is DGGITQSPKYLFRKEGQNVTLSCEQNLNHDAMYWYRQDPGQGLRLIYYSQIVNDFQKGDIAEGYSVSREKKESFPLTVTSAQKNPTAFYLCASSSGGDSYEQYFGPGTRLTVT.

The CDR3 region has the DNA TGTGCCAGCAGCCAAGGCGACAGGGGTAACGAGCAGTACTTC. This codes for CASSQGDRGNEQYF. The V gene is TRBV14, the J gene TRBJ2-7; 8 bases align to TRBD1. The CDR3 sequence is 14 residues long. With 1 base clipped from V and 5 bases from J, the junction kept 4 bases outside the gene matches. The V gene's germline CDR1 is SGHDN and CDR2 FVKESK.

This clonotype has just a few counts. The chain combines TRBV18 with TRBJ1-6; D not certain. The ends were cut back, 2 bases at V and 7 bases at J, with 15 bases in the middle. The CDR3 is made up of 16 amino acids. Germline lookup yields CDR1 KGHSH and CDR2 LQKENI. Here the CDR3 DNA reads TGTGCCAGCTCACCATTGGCAGTTCCAGGCAATTCACCCCTCCACTTT. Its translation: CASSPLAVPGNSPLHF.

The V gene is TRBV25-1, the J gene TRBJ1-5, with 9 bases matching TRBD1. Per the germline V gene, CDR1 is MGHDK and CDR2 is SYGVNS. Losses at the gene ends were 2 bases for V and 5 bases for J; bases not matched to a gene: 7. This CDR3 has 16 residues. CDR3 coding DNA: TGTGCCAGCAGTGAAGGGGGAACAGGGGGCCATCAGCCCCAGCATTTT. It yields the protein CASSEGGTGGHQPQHF.

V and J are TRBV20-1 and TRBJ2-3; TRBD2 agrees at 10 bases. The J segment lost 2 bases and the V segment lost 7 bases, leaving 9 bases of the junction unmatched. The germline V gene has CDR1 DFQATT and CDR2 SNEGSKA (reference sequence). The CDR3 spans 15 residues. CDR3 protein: CSVPRAGGNTDTQYF. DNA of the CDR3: TGCAGTGTACCGAGAGCGGGGGGGAACACAGATACGCAGTATTTT.

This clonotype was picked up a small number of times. In nucleotides, the CDR3 is TGCGCCAGCAGCCAAGATCGATCAGGGATGAGCAATCAGCCCCAGCATTTT. The encoded protein is CASSQDRSGMSNQPQHF. V and J are TRBV4-1 and TRBJ1-5; TRBD1 is a possible D gene (5 bases). Germline V lookup: CDR1 MGHRA, CDR2 YSYEKL. Trimming pared 0 bases from V and 1 base from J, leaving 13 bases between. There are 17 residues in the CDR3.

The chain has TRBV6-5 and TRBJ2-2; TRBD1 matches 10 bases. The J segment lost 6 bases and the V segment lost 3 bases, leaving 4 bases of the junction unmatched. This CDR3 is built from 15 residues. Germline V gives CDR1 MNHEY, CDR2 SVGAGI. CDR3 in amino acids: CASSYGTGVAGELFF. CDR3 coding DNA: TGTGCCAGCAGTTATGGGACAGGGGTCGCCGGGGAGCTGTTTTTT.

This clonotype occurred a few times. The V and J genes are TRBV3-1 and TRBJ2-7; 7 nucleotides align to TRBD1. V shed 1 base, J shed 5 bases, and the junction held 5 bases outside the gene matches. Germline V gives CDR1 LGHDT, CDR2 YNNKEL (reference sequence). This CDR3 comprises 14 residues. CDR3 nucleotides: TGTGCCAGCAGCCAAGTACAGGGGTTCCACGAGCAGTACGTC. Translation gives CASSQVQGFHEQYV.

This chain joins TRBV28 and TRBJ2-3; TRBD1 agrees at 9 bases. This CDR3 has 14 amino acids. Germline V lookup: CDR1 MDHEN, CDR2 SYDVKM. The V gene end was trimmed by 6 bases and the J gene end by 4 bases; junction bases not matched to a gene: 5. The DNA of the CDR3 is TGTGCCAGCAGAAGACAGGGGGTGTCAGATACGCAGTATTTT. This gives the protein CASRRQGVSDTQYF.